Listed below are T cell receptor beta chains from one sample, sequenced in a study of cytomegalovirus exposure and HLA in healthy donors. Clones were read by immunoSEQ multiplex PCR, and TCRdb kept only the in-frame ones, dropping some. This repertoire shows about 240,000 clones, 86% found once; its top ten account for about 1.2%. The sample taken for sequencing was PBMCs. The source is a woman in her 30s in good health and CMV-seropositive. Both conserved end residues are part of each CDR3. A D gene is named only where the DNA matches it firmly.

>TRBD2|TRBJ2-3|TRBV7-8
CASSYGLAGASDTQYF
TGTGCCAGCAGCTACGGACTAGCGGGGGCCTCGGATACGCAGTATTTT
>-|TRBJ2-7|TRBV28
CASSPFRFYEQYF
TGTGCCAGCAGTCCCTTTAGATTCTACGAGCAGTACTTC
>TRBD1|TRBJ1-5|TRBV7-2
CASSLDRDQPQHF
TGTGCCAGCAGCTTGGACAGGGATCAGCCCCAGCATTTT
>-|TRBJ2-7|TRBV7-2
CASSFYYEQYF
TGTGCCAGCAGCTTTTACTACGAGCAGTACTTC
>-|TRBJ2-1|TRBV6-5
CASSYTQRYNEQFF
TGTGCCAGCAGTTACACCCAGCGGTACAATGAGCAGTTCTTC
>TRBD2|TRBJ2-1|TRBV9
CASSVGGLAGGLYNEQFF
TGTGCCAGCAGCGTAGGGGGACTAGCGGGAGGGCTTTACAATGAGCAGTTCTTC
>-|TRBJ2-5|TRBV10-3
CAISADIRDLQTQYF
TGTGCCATCAGTGCTGACATCCGGGACTTGCAGACCCAGTACTTC
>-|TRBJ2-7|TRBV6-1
CASRGGGSLIYEQYF
TGTGCCAGCAGAGGGGGGGGCAGCTTAATCTACGAGCAGTACTTC
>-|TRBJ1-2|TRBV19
CASSIDRSGYGYTF
TGTGCCAGTAGTATCGACAGGTCGGGCTATGGCTACACCTTC
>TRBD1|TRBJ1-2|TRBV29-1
CSVGGQGWGYTF
TGCAGCGTCGGAGGACAGGGCTGGGGCTACACCTTC
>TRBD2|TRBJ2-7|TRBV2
CASKTLAGGEGEQYF
TGTGCCAGCAAGACACTAGCGGGAGGCGAGGGCGAGCAGTACTTC
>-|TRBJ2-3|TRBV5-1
CASSLFGTDTQYF
TGCGCCAGCAGCTTGTTCGGGACAGATACGCAGTATTTT
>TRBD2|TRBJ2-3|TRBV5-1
CASSARTSGANTDTQYF
TGCGCCAGCAGCGCTAGGACTAGCGGGGCGAACACAGATACGCAGTATTTT
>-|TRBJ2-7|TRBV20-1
CSARDNYEQYF
TGCAGTGCTAGAGACAACTACGAGCAGTACTTC
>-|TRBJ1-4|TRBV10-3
CAISDPSEGATNEKLFF
TGTGCCATCAGTGACCCCTCCGAGGGGGCAACTAATGAAAAACTGTTTTTT
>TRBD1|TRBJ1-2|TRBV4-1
CASSQVGTGVGYGYTF
TGCGCCAGCAGCCAAGTGGGGACAGGGGTTGGCTATGGCTACACCTTC
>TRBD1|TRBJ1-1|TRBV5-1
CASSWDDRGQNTEAFF
TGCGCCAGCAGCTGGGACGACAGGGGGCAGAACACTGAAGCTTTCTTT
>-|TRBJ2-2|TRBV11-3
CASSPQGGLAGELFF
TGTGCCAGCAGCCCTCAGGGGGGCTTGGCCGGGGAGCTGTTTTTT
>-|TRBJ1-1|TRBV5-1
CASSEEVGAEAFF
TGCGCCAGCAGTGAAGAAGTCGGGGCTGAAGCTTTCTTT
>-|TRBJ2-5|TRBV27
CASRDTGKQTQYF
TGTGCCAGCAGAGATACAGGGAAGCAGACCCAGTACTTC
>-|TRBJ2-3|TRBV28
CASSPPRTDTQYF
TGTGCCAGCAGCCCTCCCCGCACAGATACGCAGTATTTT
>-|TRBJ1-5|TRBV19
CASSIAGVGKNQPQHF
TGTGCCAGTAGTATCGCCGGAGTCGGCAAAAATCAGCCCCAGCATTTT
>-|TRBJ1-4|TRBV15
CATSRVARAGVPEKLFF
TGTGCCACCAGCAGGGTGGCACGCGCAGGCGTTCCTGAAAAACTGTTTTTT